Presented here are 6 T cell receptor beta chains from one specimen sequenced in a study of shared clonotypes between healthy human individuals. Using immunoSEQ multiplex PCR, the repertoire was profiled, and TCRdb retains in-frame clones only, with some absent. The data show 1.4 million or so clones, 98% seen once. Sequenced sample: naive CD4+ T cells sorted from blood. The subset: CD45RA+ positively selected. All receptors derive from a man aged 25-40 years in good health.

About this clone: The same CDR3 arises from other DNA sequences in this sample as well. The gene calls are TRBV5-4 and TRBJ2-7; 11 bases align to TRBD2. J was trimmed by 2 bases and V by 3 bases; bases with no gene match: 4. The CDR3 is 15 amino acids. Germline-derived CDR1 and CDR2 are SGHNT and YYREEE (reference sequence). Here the CDR3 reads CASSSLAGGPYEQYF. As DNA, the CDR3 is TGTGCCAGCAGCTCCTTAGCGGGAGGGCCCTACGAGCAGTACTTC.

A single count supports this clone. The V call is TRBV9, the J call TRBJ1-3; no clear D. Germline-derived CDR1 and CDR2 are SGDLS and YYNGEE. V was pared by 0 bases and J by 0 bases, with 10 bases between. This CDR3 region has 16 residues. Here the CDR3 reads CASSVGGGGSGNTIYF. The CDR3 DNA sequence: TGTGCCAGCAGCGTAGGAGGTGGTGGCTCTGGAAACACCATATATTTT.

The rearrangement uses TRBV5-4 and TRBJ2-1, with D perhaps matching TRBD2 (6 bases). The germline V gene encodes CDR1 SGHNT and CDR2 YYREEE (reference sequence). The V gene lost 2 bases and the J gene lost 10 bases, with 16 bases spanning the gap. This CDR3 comprises 14 residues. CDR3 coding DNA: TGTGCCAGCAGCTTAGAGATTAGCGGAGGGGAGCAGTTCTTC. Protein: CASSLEISGGEQFF. Using reference TRBV5-4 and TRBJ2-1 for the parts outside the CDR3, the full variable domain is ETGVTQSPTHLIKTRGQQVTLRCSSQSGHNTVSWYQQALGQGPQFIFQYYREEENGRGNFPPRFSGLQFPNYSSELNVNALELDDSALYLCASSLEISGGEQFFGPGTRLTVL.

This clone has only one observation. V usage is TRBV9 and J usage is TRBJ2-1, with 11 nucleotides matching TRBD1. With V trimmed by 6 bases and J by 3 bases, 5 bases remained unmatched. This CDR3 comprises 15 residues. Germline CDR1 reads SGDLS; CDR2 reads YYNGEE. The CDR3 region is CASTWDRGDYNEQFF. CDR3 DNA sequence: TGTGCCAGCACCTGGGACAGGGGGGACTACAATGAGCAGTTCTTC.

Notes on this clone: Other DNA sequences within the sample encode an identical CDR3. The rearrangement uses TRBV11-2 and TRBJ2-7; no clear D gene. The length of the CDR3 is 12 residues. V gave up 1 base and J gave up 6 bases, with 7 bases separating them. Germline CDR1 is SGHAT and CDR2 is FQNNGV. CDR3 in DNA: TGTGCCAGCAGCTTAGGTTTAGGCGAGCAGTACTTC. Amino acid sequence: CASSLGLGEQYF.

In its sample, this clone was seen once. This chain uses TRBV5-1 with TRBJ1-3; perhaps TRBD1 as D (5 bases). The CDR3 is 18 amino acids. CDR1 SGHRS and CDR2 YFSETQ come from the germline V gene. V shed 0 bases and J shed 0 bases, with 16 bases lying between them. CDR3 nucleotides: TGCGCCAGCAGCTTGGGGCCTGCAGGGACGAGCTCTGGAAACACCATATATTTT. It translates to CASSLGPAGTSSGNTIYF.